The 6 T cell receptor beta chains reported below all come from one sample, sequenced in a study of shared clonotypes between healthy human individuals. Profiled with immunoSEQ multiplex PCR; TCRdb holds only in-frame clones, not every one. The sample lists around 550,000 clones; almost 97% were seen once. Sequencing was done on a sample of naive CD4+ T cells sorted from blood. The subset denotes: CD45RA+ positively selected. The receptors here all came from a woman in her 30s in good health.

This chain connects TRBV5-6 to TRBJ2-7, with D uncertain. CDR3 length equals 12 residues. Germline-derived CDR1 and CDR2 are SGHDT and YYEEEE. Trimming took 3 bases from V and 1 from J, leaving 5 bases between them. The CDR3 region has the DNA TGTGCCAGCAGCTACCTTTCCTACGAGCAGTACTTC. Protein: CASSYLSYEQYF.

The rearrangement joins TRBV10-3 to TRBJ2-7; possible D gene TRBD2, 6 bases. CDR1 and CDR2 (germline): ENHRY, SYGVKD. Trimming stripped 4 bases from V and 2 bases from J, with 12 bases between. The CDR3 totals 14 residues. The CDR3 loop is CAISALADTYEQYF. The CDR3 DNA reads TGTGCCATCAGTGCGTTAGCGGACACCTACGAGCAGTACTTC.

This rearrangement joins TRBV5-1 to TRBJ1-5; no reliable D call. V lost 3 bases, J lost 5 bases, and 9 bases lay in between. This CDR3 spans 13 amino acids. In germline, CDR1 is SGHRS, CDR2 YFSETQ. For the CDR3, the DNA is TGCGCCAGCAGCTCGTCGGGTGATCAGCCCCAGCATTTT. This codes for CASSSSGDQPQHF.

The rearrangement links TRBV5-5 to TRBJ1-1; TRBD1 matches at 9 bases. This CDR3 spans 15 amino acids. CDR1 SGHKS and CDR2 YYEKEE come from the germline V gene (reference sequence). The J segment lost 5 bases and the V segment lost 4 bases, leaving 9 bases of the junction unmatched. The CDR3 DNA reads TGTGCCAGCAGCCTGACGACAGGGGGAGGGACTGAAGCTTTCTTT. It codes for CASSLTTGGGTEAFF.

Worth noting for this clone: The sample holds other DNA sequences that translate to the same CDR3. The chain links TRBV5-1 to TRBJ1-2; D not resolved. Germline V gives CDR1 SGHRS, CDR2 YFSETQ. V dropped 0 bases and J dropped 2 bases, with 5 bases sitting between them. CDR3 size: 13 residues. The CDR3 nucleotides are TGCGCCAGCAGCTTGGGGGGAAACTATGGCTACACCTTC. Translation gives CASSLGGNYGYTF.

The chain recombines TRBV9 with TRBJ2-1; no definite D call. Germline-derived CDR1 and CDR2 are SGDLS and YYNGEE. The CDR3 loop spans 14 amino acids. V was cut by 0 bases and J by 4 bases, with 8 bases left in between. The CDR3 DNA reads as TGTGCCAGCAGCGTAGCTCGCCTATACAATGAGCAGTTCTTC. Translated, it gives CASSVARLYNEQFF.